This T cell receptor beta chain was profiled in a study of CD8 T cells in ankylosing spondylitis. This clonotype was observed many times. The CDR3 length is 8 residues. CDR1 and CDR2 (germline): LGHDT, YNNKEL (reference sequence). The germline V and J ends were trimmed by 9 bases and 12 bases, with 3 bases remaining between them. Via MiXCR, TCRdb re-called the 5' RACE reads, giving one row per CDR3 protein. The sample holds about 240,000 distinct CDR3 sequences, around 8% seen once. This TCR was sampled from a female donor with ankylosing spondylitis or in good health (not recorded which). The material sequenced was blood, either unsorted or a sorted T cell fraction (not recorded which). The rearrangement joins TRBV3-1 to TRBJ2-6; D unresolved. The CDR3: CASPVLTF. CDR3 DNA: TGTGCCAGTCCCGTCCTGACTTTC.